This T cell receptor beta chain was observed in a study of T cells in Graves' hyperthyroidism and ophthalmopathy. Study-level results: The authors' 13 V-J model separated ophthalmopathy from stable hyperthyroidism.

Germline-derived CDR1 and CDR2 are MNHNY and SVGAGI (reference sequence). The germline V and J ends were trimmed by 1 base and 0 bases, with 9 bases remaining between them. This CDR3 comprises 15 residues. This clonotype was recorded at least ten times. Its antigen is as yet unknown. Template material for amplifying TCR beta CDR3 regions consisted of RNA transcripts. Researchers ran a first-round RT-PCR on the TCR CDR3 using the HTBI primer set. TCRdb passed the multiplex PCR reads through MiXCR, listing each CDR3 protein once. Of roughly 170,000 distinct CDR3 sequences in the sample, about a sixth are singletons; the top ten hold 25% to 30%. PBMCs came from around 10 ml fresh peripheral blood.

The chain employs TRBV6-6 and TRBJ1-1; unclear D gene. The clonotype comes from a woman aged 50 to 65 with Graves' hyperthyroidism. Sequencing was carried out using blood. The CDR3 sequence is CASSYWGDMNTEAFF. CDR3 bases: TGTGCCAGCAGTTACTGGGGAGACATGAACACTGAAGCTTTCTTT.